This TCR beta chain came from a study of cytomegalovirus exposure and HLA in healthy donors. The overall study: 81% of 350 to 400 genotyped donors fell in the Caucasian-associated ancestry cluster.

Overall study results and limits: Associated with cytomegalovirus, according to the listing, were 150 to 200 TCR beta chains. When the data were analyzed later, several of the most significant clusters appeared to be linked to common viral pathogens.

Details on this clone: No antigen is known for it.

PCR employed 60 Vbeta and 13 Jbeta primers. Using immunoSEQ multiplex PCR, the repertoire was profiled, and TCRdb retains in-frame clones only, with some absent. The table records approximately 150,000 clones, 55% to 70% of them present only once. With 4 bases removed from V and 5 bases from J, the gap between germline ends came to 15 bases. Germline-derived CDR1 and CDR2 are SGHDN and FVKESK. This CDR3 is built from 14 residues. The clonotype was recovered from a woman aged 25 to 45 in good health and CMV-seropositive. Sequencing was done on a sample of PBMCs. This chain links TRBV14 with TRBJ2-7, with D possibly being TRBD2 (6 bases). The CDR3 here is CASSPGVRPDEQYF. The CDR3 DNA is TGTGCCAGCAGCCCGGGGGTCAGACCTGACGAGCAGTACTTC.